This TCR beta chain was recovered during a study of CD4 T cells in relation to SARS-CoV-2 and coronaviruses. Study as a whole: After roughly ten days of antigen culture, PBMC TCR beta CDR3s were sequenced.

Concerning this clone: The antigen remains undetermined.

Sequenced by immunoSEQ multiplex PCR; TCRdb stores in-frame clones only, minus some. The sample has tens of thousands of clones; approximately 70% are singletons. Before the COVID-19 pandemic, during about 2010-2018, CD4+ T cells were taken from unexposed donors. CD4+ T cells were isolated from the cells after more than 8 days of culture. Study-wide points: This crossreactivity analysis covered spike protein alone, no other viral proteins. Around 62% of donors had memory CD4+ clonotypes crossrecognizing SARS-CoV-2 and common cold coronavirus spike. SARS-CoV-2-driven expansion was significantly weaker in crossreactive than monoreactive clones.

The CDR3 totals 16 residues. Trimming at V came to 1 base and at J to 2 bases, leaving 3 bases not matched to a gene. Germline V gene data show CDR1 as SGHTA and CDR2 as FQGNSA. J is TRBJ2-3 and V is TRBV7-2; 10 bases match TRBD2. Sequenced sample: CD4+ T cells from PBMCs, cultured in vitro. This receptor was obtained from a human donor in good health. The CDR3 sequence is CASSLGSGRSTDTQYF. The CDR3 DNA reads as TGTGCCAGCAGCTTAGGTAGCGGGAGGTCCACAGATACGCAGTATTTT.